This is a list of T cell receptor beta chains from one sample in a study of cytomegalovirus exposure and HLA in healthy donors. Sequencing was performed with immunoSEQ multiplex PCR; in TCRdb, only in-frame clones are kept and a portion is missing. This sample has about 140,000 clones; about 76% occur once, and the top ten carry about 1.5%. The sequenced sample consisted of PBMCs. These receptor sequences come from a woman in her thirties or forties in good health and CMV-seronegative. The CDR3 runs from the conserved cysteine through the conserved F or W. Each record gives: D gene, V gene, clone size, J gene, CDR3 protein, CDR3 DNA. A D gene is named only where the DNA matches it firmly. Expanded clones get a size class; other rows say once, few or many, or leave the size out.

>TRBD1|TRBV2|-|TRBJ1-2
CASSSRTGHRYGYTF
TGTGCCAGCAGTTCCAGGACAGGGCATCGATATGGCTACACCTTC
>TRBD2|TRBV11-2|-|TRBJ2-1
CASSPRTSGGNEQFF
TGTGCCAGCAGTCCTCGTACTAGCGGGGGGAATGAGCAGTTCTTC
>-|TRBV6-5|-|TRBJ1-1
CASSYSERYTEAFF
TGTGCCAGCAGTTATTCCGAGAGGTACACTGAAGCTTTCTTT
>TRBD2|TRBV29-1|-|TRBJ2-3
CSVTASGILTDTQYF
TGCAGCGTTACCGCTAGCGGGATACTTACAGATACGCAGTATTTT
>TRBD2|TRBV7-9|-|TRBJ2-5
CASSPAGLAGGQETQYF
TGTGCCAGCAGCCCGGCGGGACTAGCGGGGGGACAAGAGACCCAGTACTTC
>TRBD2|TRBV5-4|once|TRBJ2-2
CASRSTSGTSNTGELFF
TGTGCCAGCAGGTCCACTAGCGGGACCTCGAACACCGGGGAGCTGTTTTTT
>-|TRBV20-1|-|TRBJ2-5
CSAVQEAQYF
TGCAGTGCCGTACAAGAGGCCCAGTACTTC
>TRBD1|TRBV11-2|few|TRBJ1-6
CASSLDRDRGRSPLHF
TGTGCCAGCAGCTTAGATCGGGACAGGGGGCGATCACCCCTCCACTTT
>TRBD1|TRBV4-3|-|TRBJ1-3
CASSQAGGRSDTIYF
TGCGCCAGCAGCCAAGCAGGGGGCAGGTCGGACACCATATATTTT
>-|TRBV7-3|-|TRBJ1-3
CASSSNGNTIYF
TGTGCCAGCAGCTCAAATGGAAACACCATATATTTT
>-|TRBV6-4|-|TRBJ1-1
CASSDGQTTEAFF
TGTGCCAGCAGTGACGGACAGACCACTGAAGCTTTCTTT
>-|TRBV30|-|TRBJ1-1
CAWQGYYTEAFF
TGTGCCTGGCAGGGTTATTACACTGAAGCTTTCTTT
>-|TRBV6-6|-|TRBJ1-2
CASSYERDNGYTF
TGTGCCAGCAGTTACGAGAGGGACAATGGCTACACCTTC
>-|TRBV6-5|-|TRBJ1-6
CASSPWTADNSPLHF
TGTGCCAGCAGCCCCTGGACAGCTGATAATTCACCCCTCCACTTT
>-|TRBV4-3|-|TRBJ2-7
CASSQVDRTYEQYF
TGCGCCAGCAGCCAAGTAGACAGGACCTACGAGCAGTACTTC
>TRBD1|TRBV7-3|-|TRBJ2-2
CASSSQGVAGELFF
TGTGCCAGCAGCAGTCAGGGGGTTGCCGGGGAGCTGTTTTTT
>-|TRBV19|-|TRBJ1-5
CASIPRGGSNQPQHF
TGTGCCAGTATTCCCAGGGGTGGGAGCAATCAGCCCCAGCATTTT
>TRBD1|TRBV7-9|-|TRBJ1-2
CASSLGATGDNYGYTF
TGTGCCAGCAGCTTAGGTGCAACAGGGGACAACTATGGCTACACCTTC
>-|TRBV6-7|-|TRBJ2-7
CASSFPLARENYEQYF
TGTGCCAGCAGTTTTCCCCTAGCTCGTGAGAACTACGAGCAGTACTTC
>-|TRBV5-1|-|TRBJ2-2
CASSSTVEQLFF
TGCGCCAGCAGCTCGACAGTCGAACAGCTGTTTTTT
>TRBD2|TRBV6-1|-|TRBJ2-3
CASSENGRGVERGGGADTQYF
TGTGCCAGCAGTGAAAACGGGCGGGGGGTTGAGCGGGGTGGAGGCGCAGATACGCAGTATTTT
>-|TRBV6-1|few|TRBJ2-3
CASTRQARDTQYF
TGTGCCAGCACGCGACAAGCAAGGGATACGCAGTATTTT
>-|TRBV7-9|-|TRBJ2-7
CASSLWGSYPSYEQYF
TGTGCCAGCAGCTTGTGGGGCTCCTACCCCTCCTACGAGCAGTACTTC
>TRBD1|TRBV10-3|-|TRBJ1-5
CAISEPKQGASQPQHF
TGTGCCATCAGTGAGCCAAAACAGGGGGCAAGTCAGCCCCAGCATTTT
>-|TRBV19|-|TRBJ1-2
CASNAEANWYGYTF
TGTGCCAGTAACGCAGAAGCGAACTGGTATGGCTACACCTTC
>-|TRBV11-2|-|TRBJ1-5
CASSVGRGSNQPQHF
TGTGCCAGCAGCGTGGGTAGGGGAAGCAATCAGCCCCAGCATTTT
>-|TRBV4-3|few|TRBJ1-1
CASSQDPVGGTEAFF
TGCGCCAGCAGCCAAGACCCAGTAGGGGGCACTGAAGCTTTCTTT
>TRBD2|TRBV7-2|-|TRBJ2-7
CASSHPGAGEKF
TGTGCCAGCAGCCACCCGGGAGCGGGGGAGAAATTC
>TRBD1|TRBV7-2|-|TRBJ1-2
CASSPRDRGLYGYTF
TGTGCCAGCAGCCCCCGGGACAGGGGGCTCTATGGCTACACCTTC
>-|TRBV11-2|-|TRBJ1-4
CASSQRAGVNEKLFF
TGTGCCAGCAGCCAAAGGGCAGGGGTTAATGAAAAACTGTTTTTT
>-|TRBV7-6|-|TRBJ2-6
CASSSQAWAGANVLTF
TGTGCCAGCAGCTCACAGGCTTGGGCTGGGGCCAACGTCCTGACTTTC
>-|TRBV5-1|-|TRBJ1-2
CASSPLATGGYGYTF
TGCGCCAGCAGCCCACTAGCCACCGGGGGTTATGGCTACACCTTC
>TRBD1|TRBV7-9|once|TRBJ1-2
CASSLQGGRANYGYTF
TGTGCCAGCAGCTTACAGGGGGGCAGAGCTAACTATGGCTACACCTTC
>TRBD2|TRBV7-2|-|TRBJ2-1
CASSVPGLVAYNEQFF
TGTGCCAGCAGCGTTCCGGGACTAGTAGCGTACAATGAGCAGTTCTTC
>-|TRBV29-1|once|TRBJ1-1
CSVGVTVNTEAFF
TGCAGCGTTGGAGTAACAGTGAACACTGAAGCTTTCTTT
>TRBD1|TRBV25-1|few|TRBJ1-5
CASRGQDNQPQHF
TGTGCCAGCAGAGGACAGGACAATCAGCCCCAGCATTTT
>TRBD1|TRBV5-6|-|TRBJ2-2
CASSLDRGTYTGELFF
TGTGCCAGCAGCTTGGACAGGGGGACGTACACCGGGGAGCTGTTTTTT
>-|TRBV19|-|TRBJ1-2
CASSATTYPKGNYGYTF
TGTGCCAGTAGTGCCACTACGTACCCGAAGGGGAACTATGGCTACACCTTC
>TRBD1|TRBV23-1|-|TRBJ1-6
CASSQTGEGSPLHF
TGCGCCAGCAGTCAAACAGGGGAAGGTTCACCCCTCCACTTT
>TRBD2|TRBV4-3|-|TRBJ2-1
CASSQEKGTSGLYEQFF
TGCGCCAGCAGCCAAGAAAAAGGGACTAGCGGTTTATATGAGCAGTTCTTC
>TRBD2|TRBV14|-|TRBJ2-2
CASSPYGTSGVGPELFF
TGTGCCAGCAGCCCTTACGGGACTAGCGGGGTTGGCCCGGAGCTGTTTTTT
>-|TRBV7-2|-|TRBJ1-1
CASSFGQITEAFF
TGTGCCAGCAGCTTCGGACAGATAACTGAAGCTTTCTTT
>-|TRBV6-1|-|TRBJ2-7
CASIQTGSSYEQYF
TGTGCCAGCATCCAAACAGGGAGCTCCTACGAGCAGTACTTC
>TRBD1|TRBV10-3|-|TRBJ2-1
CAISSGTDEQFF
TGTGCCATCAGCTCTGGGACAGATGAGCAGTTCTTC
>-|TRBV27|-|TRBJ1-1
CASSLRQYSKSSTEAFF
TGTGCCAGCAGTCTCAGACAGTACTCAAAGAGTAGCACTGAAGCTTTCTTT
>-|TRBV28|-|TRBJ2-5
CASSLPPGFAETQYF
TGTGCCAGCAGTTTGCCCCCGGGATTTGCGGAGACCCAGTACTTC
>-|TRBV28|-|TRBJ2-7
CASSLPGISYEQYF
TGTGCCAGCAGTTTGCCGGGAATCTCCTACGAGCAGTACTTC
>-|TRBV14|-|TRBJ1-1
CASSERVNTEAFF
TGTGCCAGCAGCGAGCGCGTGAACACTGAAGCTTTCTTT
>TRBD1|TRBV4-3|-|TRBJ1-4
CASSPEGQLNEKLFF
TGCGCCAGCAGCCCAGAGGGACAGCTTAATGAAAAACTGTTTTTT
>-|TRBV27|-|TRBJ2-6
CASSYLSLGANVLTF
TGTGCCAGCAGTTACCTGAGTCTTGGGGCCAACGTCCTGACTTTC